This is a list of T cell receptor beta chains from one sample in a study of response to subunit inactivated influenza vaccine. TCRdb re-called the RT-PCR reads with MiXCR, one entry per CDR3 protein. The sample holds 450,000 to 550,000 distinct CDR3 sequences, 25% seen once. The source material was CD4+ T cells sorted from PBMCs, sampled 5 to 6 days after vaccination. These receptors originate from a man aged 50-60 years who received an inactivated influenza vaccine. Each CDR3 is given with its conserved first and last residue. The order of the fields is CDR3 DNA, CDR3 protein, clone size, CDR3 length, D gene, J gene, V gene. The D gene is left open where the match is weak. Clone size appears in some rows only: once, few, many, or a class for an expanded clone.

CDR3nt: TGTGCCAGCAGCCTGACTTGGGTAGAGACCCAGTACTTC
CDR3aa: CASSLTWVETQYF
abundance: few
len: 13
d_gene: NA
j_gene: TRBJ2-5
v_gene: TRBV11-2

CDR3nt: TGTGCCAGCAGTACAGGGGCACTGAACTACGAGCAGTACTTC
CDR3aa: CASSTGALNYEQYF
abundance: NA
len: 14
d_gene: TRBD1
j_gene: TRBJ2-7
v_gene: TRBV12-3/TRBV12-4

CDR3nt: TGTGCCAGCAGTTACGCTACCCAGGGGAACTATGGCTACACCTTC
CDR3aa: CASSYATQGNYGYTF
abundance: NA
len: 15
d_gene: NA
j_gene: TRBJ1-2
v_gene: TRBV6-5

CDR3nt: TGCGCCAGCAGCCGTCCCTTGGGGGAGACCCAGTACTTC
CDR3aa: CASSRPLGETQYF
abundance: few
len: 13
d_gene: NA
j_gene: TRBJ2-5
v_gene: TRBV10-2

CDR3nt: TGTGCCAGCAGCTCTCAGGGGAATGAAAAACTGTTTTTT
CDR3aa: CASSSQGNEKLFF
abundance: few
len: 13
d_gene: NA
j_gene: TRBJ1-4
v_gene: TRBV7-9

CDR3nt: TGTGCCAGCATCAGAGGACAGGGGCCTTACGAGCAGTACTTC
CDR3aa: CASIRGQGPYEQYF
abundance: NA
len: 14
d_gene: TRBD1
j_gene: TRBJ2-7
v_gene: TRBV28

CDR3nt: TGTGCCAGCACCCGAGGGGGTGTCTCCTACAATGAGCAGTTCTTC
CDR3aa: CASTRGGVSYNEQFF
abundance: few
len: 15
d_gene: NA
j_gene: TRBJ2-1
v_gene: TRBV27

CDR3nt: TGTGCCAGCAGCTCGCAACAGGGTTACGAGCAGTACTTC
CDR3aa: CASSSQQGYEQYF
abundance: few
len: 13
d_gene: NA
j_gene: TRBJ2-7
v_gene: TRBV7-8

CDR3nt: TGTGCCAGCAGGACGACTACCGCCGGGACCCAGTACTTC
CDR3aa: CASRTTTAGTQYF
abundance: few
len: 13
d_gene: NA
j_gene: TRBJ2-5
v_gene: TRBV2

CDR3nt: TGTGCCAGCAGCCCAAGGACAGGGCCTGAAGCTTTCTTT
CDR3aa: CASSPRTGPEAFF
abundance: NA
len: 13
d_gene: TRBD1
j_gene: TRBJ1-1
v_gene: TRBV7-8

CDR3nt: TGTGCCAGCAGTTTATTTCAGGCAGCAACGGGTGAGCAGTACTTC
CDR3aa: CASSLFQAATGEQYF
abundance: NA
len: 15
d_gene: NA
j_gene: TRBJ2-7
v_gene: TRBV12-3/TRBV12-4

CDR3nt: TGTGCCAGCAGTTACGGGGCGGGAGGGCCGGTGGAGCTGTTTTTT
CDR3aa: CASSYGAGGPVELFF
abundance: NA
len: 15
d_gene: TRBD2
j_gene: TRBJ2-2
v_gene: TRBV6-5

CDR3nt: TGTGCCAGCAGCGCCGGACAGGGAATTGAGCAGTTCTTC
CDR3aa: CASSAGQGIEQFF
abundance: few
len: 13
d_gene: TRBD1
j_gene: TRBJ2-1
v_gene: TRBV5-5

CDR3nt: TGTGCCAGCAGCGTCTACAGTTATAATTCACCCCTCCACTTT
CDR3aa: CASSVYSYNSPLHF
abundance: NA
len: 14
d_gene: NA
j_gene: TRBJ1-6
v_gene: TRBV11-3

CDR3nt: TGCAGCGTTGTTCTGGGTTCCGGGGCCAACGTCCTGACTTTC
CDR3aa: CSVVLGSGANVLTF
abundance: NA
len: 14
d_gene: NA
j_gene: TRBJ2-6
v_gene: TRBV29-1

CDR3nt: TGCAGCGTAGAAGAAACAGGGATTCCCCCAGATACGCAGTATTTT
CDR3aa: CSVEETGIPPDTQYF
abundance: few
len: 15
d_gene: NA
j_gene: TRBJ2-3
v_gene: TRBV29-1

CDR3nt: TGTGCCAGCAGCCCGGTGGGCGGGAGGGCCCCTGAGCAGTTCTTC
CDR3aa: CASSPVGGRAPEQFF
abundance: NA
len: 15
d_gene: TRBD2
j_gene: TRBJ2-1
v_gene: TRBV4-2

CDR3nt: TGCGCCAGCAGCCCGACAGGGAGTAGCGACAATGAGCAGTTCTTC
CDR3aa: CASSPTGSSDNEQFF
abundance: few
len: 15
d_gene: TRBD1
j_gene: TRBJ2-1
v_gene: TRBV5-1

CDR3nt: TGTGCCAGCAGTTTATGGTCGGGGAGCTACGAGCAGTACTTC
CDR3aa: CASSLWSGSYEQYF
abundance: few
len: 14
d_gene: NA
j_gene: TRBJ2-7
v_gene: TRBV28

CDR3nt: TGTGCCAGTAGTCTCCGACAGGGTAGCGGCGGGGAGCTGTTTTTT
CDR3aa: CASSLRQGSGGELFF
abundance: NA
len: 15
d_gene: NA
j_gene: TRBJ2-2
v_gene: TRBV6-1

CDR3nt: TGTGCCAGCAGTTTAACACAGGGTGGGATGGAGCCCCAGCATTTT
CDR3aa: CASSLTQGGMEPQHF
abundance: few
len: 15
d_gene: NA
j_gene: TRBJ1-5
v_gene: TRBV2

CDR3nt: TGTGCCAGCAGCATGGGCCTAAGGTTAGGAGAGACCCAGTACTTC
CDR3aa: CASSMGLRLGETQYF
abundance: NA
len: 15
d_gene: NA
j_gene: TRBJ2-5
v_gene: TRBV7-2

CDR3nt: TGTGCCAGCAGCACTTCCGATGGAAATTCACCCCTCCACTTT
CDR3aa: CASSTSDGNSPLHF
abundance: NA
len: 14
d_gene: NA
j_gene: TRBJ1-6
v_gene: TRBV4-2

CDR3nt: TGTGCCAGCAGTTTCCGTTCCGGGGAGCTGTTTTTT
CDR3aa: CASSFRSGELFF
abundance: NA
len: 12
d_gene: NA
j_gene: TRBJ2-2
v_gene: TRBV12-3/TRBV12-4

CDR3nt: TGTGCCAGCAGCTCGAGCAGGGGGTGGGATGGCTACACCTTC
CDR3aa: CASSSSRGWDGYTF
abundance: NA
len: 14
d_gene: TRBD1
j_gene: TRBJ1-2
v_gene: TRBV7-2

CDR3nt: TGTGCCAGCAGCCGGCCGGATCTTGCAGATACGCAGTATTTT
CDR3aa: CASSRPDLADTQYF
abundance: few
len: 14
d_gene: NA
j_gene: TRBJ2-3
v_gene: TRBV7-2

CDR3nt: TGTGCCAGCAGTGATTTTACAGGACCCGTTAACTATGGCTACACCTTC
CDR3aa: CASSDFTGPVNYGYTF
abundance: few
len: 16
d_gene: NA
j_gene: TRBJ1-2
v_gene: TRBV6-1

CDR3nt: TGCGCCAGCAGCGGGACTAGCGGGGGGCGGTTCTTC
CDR3aa: CASSGTSGGRFF
abundance: NA
len: 12
d_gene: TRBD2
j_gene: TRBJ2-1
v_gene: TRBV5-1

CDR3nt: TGTGCCAGCAGCTTAGTTCGGGACAGGGGTCAGCCCCAGCATTTT
CDR3aa: CASSLVRDRGQPQHF
abundance: NA
len: 15
d_gene: TRBD1
j_gene: TRBJ1-5
v_gene: TRBV7-2

CDR3nt: TGTGCCAGCCAACGGACAGCTTATAGCAATCAGCCCCAGCATTTT
CDR3aa: CASQRTAYSNQPQHF
abundance: NA
len: 15
d_gene: NA
j_gene: TRBJ1-5
v_gene: TRBV6-1

CDR3nt: TGTGCCAGCAAACCCGGGACAGGGGATAATTCACCCCTCCACTTT
CDR3aa: CASKPGTGDNSPLHF
abundance: NA
len: 15
d_gene: TRBD1
j_gene: TRBJ1-6
v_gene: TRBV27

CDR3nt: TGTGCCAGCAGTTCCTCGGCCATCGGGGAGCAGTACTTC
CDR3aa: CASSSSAIGEQYF
abundance: NA
len: 13
d_gene: NA
j_gene: TRBJ2-7
v_gene: TRBV6-6

CDR3nt: TGTGCCATCAGTGAGTTGGCATTGGGCAATCAGCCCCAGCATTTT
CDR3aa: CAISELALGNQPQHF
abundance: NA
len: 15
d_gene: NA
j_gene: TRBJ1-5
v_gene: TRBV10-3

CDR3nt: TGTGCCACCGGGACAGGGCCTTATGTGCCTTCTGGGGCCAACGTCCTGACTTTC
CDR3aa: CATGTGPYVPSGANVLTF
abundance: NA
len: 18
d_gene: TRBD1
j_gene: TRBJ2-6
v_gene: TRBV10-3

CDR3nt: TGTGCCTGGAGTGGATCCACAGATACGCAGTATTTT
CDR3aa: CAWSGSTDTQYF
abundance: many
len: 12
d_gene: NA
j_gene: TRBJ2-3
v_gene: TRBV30

CDR3nt: TGTGCCATCAGTGGGACAGACACCGGGGAGCTGTTTTTT
CDR3aa: CAISGTDTGELFF
abundance: few
len: 13
d_gene: NA
j_gene: TRBJ2-2
v_gene: TRBV10-3

CDR3nt: TGTGCCATCAGTCAGGGGTCGGCAAAATGGGAGACCCAGTACTTC
CDR3aa: CAISQGSAKWETQYF
abundance: NA
len: 15
d_gene: NA
j_gene: TRBJ2-5
v_gene: TRBV10-3

CDR3nt: TGTGCCAGCAGCCAAATGGGACTAGCTGTAAAAGAGACCCAGTACTTC
CDR3aa: CASSQMGLAVKETQYF
abundance: few
len: 16
d_gene: TRBD2
j_gene: TRBJ2-5
v_gene: TRBV7-8

CDR3nt: TGTGCCAGCAGTCTCATCGGCTGGGCAGTCATGAACACTGAAGCTTTCTTT
CDR3aa: CASSLIGWAVMNTEAFF
abundance: few
len: 17
d_gene: NA
j_gene: TRBJ1-1
v_gene: TRBV28

CDR3nt: TGTGCCAGCAGCACCCGGACAGGGGGAATCACTGAAGCTTTCTTT
CDR3aa: CASSTRTGGITEAFF
abundance: many
len: 15
d_gene: TRBD1
j_gene: TRBJ1-1
v_gene: TRBV7-8

CDR3nt: TGTGCCAGCAGTGAAATCTGGTCAGAAGAGACCCAGTACTTC
CDR3aa: CASSEIWSEETQYF
abundance: NA
len: 14
d_gene: NA
j_gene: TRBJ2-5
v_gene: TRBV2

CDR3nt: TGTGCCAGCAGTTTAGCGTGGGGCAGGGGGAACCAAGAGACCCAGTACTTC
CDR3aa: CASSLAWGRGNQETQYF
abundance: few
len: 17
d_gene: TRBD1
j_gene: TRBJ2-5
v_gene: TRBV12-3/TRBV12-4

CDR3nt: TGTGCCAGCAGTTACAGTCTAGCGGGAGGCTACGAGCAGTACTTC
CDR3aa: CASSYSLAGGYEQYF
abundance: few
len: 15
d_gene: TRBD2
j_gene: TRBJ2-7
v_gene: TRBV6-2/TRBV6-3

CDR3nt: TGCGCCAGCAGCTTGGGGGGGACCGAAGAGACCCAGTACTTC
CDR3aa: CASSLGGTEETQYF
abundance: many
len: 14
d_gene: NA
j_gene: TRBJ2-5
v_gene: TRBV5-1

CDR3nt: TGCAGTGCCCCGACTAGCTCCTACGAGCAGTACTTC
CDR3aa: CSAPTSSYEQYF
abundance: NA
len: 12
d_gene: NA
j_gene: TRBJ2-7
v_gene: TRBV20-1

CDR3nt: TGTGCCAGCAGTTATTGGCCTAGCGGAGTTGGGAGCTCCTACGAGCAGTACTTC
CDR3aa: CASSYWPSGVGSSYEQYF
abundance: NA
len: 18
d_gene: TRBD2
j_gene: TRBJ2-7
v_gene: TRBV6-2/TRBV6-3

CDR3nt: TGCAGTGCTAGGGTAGCGGGAGGTCTCGATACGCAGTATTTT
CDR3aa: CSARVAGGLDTQYF
abundance: NA
len: 14
d_gene: TRBD2
j_gene: TRBJ2-3
v_gene: TRBV20-1

CDR3nt: TGCGCCAGCAGTGAGTGGACAGGGGCGAGGACAGATACGCAGTATTTT
CDR3aa: CASSEWTGARTDTQYF
abundance: few
len: 16
d_gene: TRBD1
j_gene: TRBJ2-3
v_gene: TRBV10-2

CDR3nt: TGTGCCAGCAGCTTAGGAGTAGCCGTGGATACGCAGTATTTT
CDR3aa: CASSLGVAVDTQYF
abundance: few
len: 14
d_gene: NA
j_gene: TRBJ2-3
v_gene: TRBV7-9

CDR3nt: TGCAGTGCTTGGGACAGAAATCAGCCCCAGCATTTT
CDR3aa: CSAWDRNQPQHF
abundance: NA
len: 12
d_gene: TRBD1
j_gene: TRBJ1-5
v_gene: TRBV20-1

CDR3nt: TGTGCCACCAGCAGGCAGACCGGGGAGCTGTTTTTT
CDR3aa: CATSRQTGELFF
abundance: few
len: 12
d_gene: NA
j_gene: TRBJ2-2
v_gene: TRBV15

CDR3nt: TGCAGCGTCGCTTCCAGGGACGGAAACACCATATATTTT
CDR3aa: CSVASRDGNTIYF
abundance: NA
len: 13
d_gene: NA
j_gene: TRBJ1-3
v_gene: TRBV29-1

CDR3nt: TGCAGTGCTTCGAGGAGCGGGGGGGAATACAATGAGCAGTTCTTC
CDR3aa: CSASRSGGEYNEQFF
abundance: NA
len: 15
d_gene: TRBD2
j_gene: TRBJ2-1
v_gene: TRBV20-1

CDR3nt: TGTGCCAGCAGCAGGGACAGGGGGCTCGGAGAGACCCAGTACTTC
CDR3aa: CASSRDRGLGETQYF
abundance: many
len: 15
d_gene: TRBD1
j_gene: TRBJ2-5
v_gene: TRBV13